Below are 3 T cell receptor beta chains sequenced from a single sample in a study of metastatic and nonmetastatic thyroid tumors. MiXCR was used by TCRdb to re-call the PCR reads. The sample has around 38,000 clones, more than 25% seen once. Among the patients, none had received any treatment before thyroid surgery. The sequencing sample was made of blood. These receptors were taken from a female donor with papillary thyroid cancer or a benign thyroid nodule (not recorded which). Some clones in this sample may be carry-over from other donors' samples.

This clone turned up a few times. The gene calls are TRBV28 and TRBJ2-7; D perhaps matches TRBD1 (6 bases). The CDR3 covers 14 residues. CDR1 is MDHEN, CDR2 SYDVKM, per germline. V was trimmed by 10 bases and J by 6 bases, leaving 22 bases between them. CDR3 DNA sequence: TGTGCCATCCAAGCAGGGGACCTTAACTCCGAGCAGTACTTC. Protein product: CAIQAGDLNSEQYF.

This clone was detected ten times or more. The DNA of the CDR3 is TGTGCCAGCAGCTTAGAGCTTAATGAAAAACTGTTTTTT. This codes for CASSLELNEKLFF. The chain joins TRBV7-2 to TRBJ1-4; D gene ambiguous. The germline gives CDR1 SGHTA, CDR2 FQGNSA. The length of the CDR3 is 13 residues. Trimming pared 1 base from V and 4 bases from J, leaving 4 bases between.

This clone was picked up many times. V is TRBV30 and J is TRBJ1-2; no reliable D call. This CDR3 comprises 13 residues. Germline values: CDR1 GTSNPN, CDR2 SVGIG (reference sequence). V lost 0 bases to trimming and J lost 6 bases, with 11 bases between them. As DNA, the CDR3 is TGTGCCTGGAGTGTACGTCCCGGGAATGGCTACACCTTC. Amino acid sequence: CAWSVRPGNGYTF.